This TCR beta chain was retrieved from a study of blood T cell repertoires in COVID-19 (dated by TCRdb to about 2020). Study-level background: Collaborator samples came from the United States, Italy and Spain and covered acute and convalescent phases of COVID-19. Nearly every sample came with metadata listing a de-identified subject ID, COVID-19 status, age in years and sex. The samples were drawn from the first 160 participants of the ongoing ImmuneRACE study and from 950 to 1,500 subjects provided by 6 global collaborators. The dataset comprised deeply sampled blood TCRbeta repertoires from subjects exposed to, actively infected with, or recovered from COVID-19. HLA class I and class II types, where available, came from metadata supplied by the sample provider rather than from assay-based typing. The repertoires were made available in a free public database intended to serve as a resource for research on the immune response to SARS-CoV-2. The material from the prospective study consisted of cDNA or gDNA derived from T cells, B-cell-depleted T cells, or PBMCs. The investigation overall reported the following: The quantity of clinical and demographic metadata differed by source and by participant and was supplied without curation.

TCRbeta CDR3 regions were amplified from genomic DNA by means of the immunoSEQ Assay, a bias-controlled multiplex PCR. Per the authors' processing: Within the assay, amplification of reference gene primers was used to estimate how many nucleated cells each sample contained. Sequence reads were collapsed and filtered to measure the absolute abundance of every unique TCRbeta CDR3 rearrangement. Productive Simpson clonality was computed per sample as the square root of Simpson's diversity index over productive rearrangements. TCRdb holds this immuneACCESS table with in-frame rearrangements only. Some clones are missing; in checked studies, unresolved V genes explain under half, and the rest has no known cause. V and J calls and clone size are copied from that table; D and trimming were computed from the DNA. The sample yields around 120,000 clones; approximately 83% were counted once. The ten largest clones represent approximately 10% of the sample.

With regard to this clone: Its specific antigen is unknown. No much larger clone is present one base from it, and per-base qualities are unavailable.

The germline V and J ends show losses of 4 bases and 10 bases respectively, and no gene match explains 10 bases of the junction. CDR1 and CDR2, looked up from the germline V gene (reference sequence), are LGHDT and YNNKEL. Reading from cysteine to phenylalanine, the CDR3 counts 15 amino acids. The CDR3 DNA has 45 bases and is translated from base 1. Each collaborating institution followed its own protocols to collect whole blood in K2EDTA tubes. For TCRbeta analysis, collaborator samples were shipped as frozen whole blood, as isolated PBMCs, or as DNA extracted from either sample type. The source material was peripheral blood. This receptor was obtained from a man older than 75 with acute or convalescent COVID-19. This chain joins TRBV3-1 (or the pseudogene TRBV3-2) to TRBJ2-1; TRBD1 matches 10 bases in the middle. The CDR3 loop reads CASSPRDRGFGEQFF. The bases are TGTGCCAGCAGCCCCCGGGACAGGGGATTTGGGGAGCAGTTCTTC.